The 21 T cell receptor beta chains below all came from one sample that was sequenced in a study of cytotoxic CD8 clonotypes in ibrutinib-treated CLL (dated by TCRdb to the early 2020s). Reading the label with the study, this specimen's time point is: less than 30 months on ibrutinib. Library preparation employed the immunoSEQ multiplex PCR assay. The source is immuneACCESS, and TCRdb retained only in-frame sequences with V and J called. Part of the clones is not carried over; for the studies checked, unresolved V genes explain less than half of this, and the remainder is unexplained. Recorded for this sample are some 85,000 clones; around 77% of them occurred a single time. Clones ranked in the top ten supply 20% to 25% of the sample. This sample comprised PBMCs, obtained after 24 months of ibrutinib treatment. All receptors come from a human donor with chronic lymphocytic leukemia.

The rearrangement links TRBV7-2 to TRBJ2-7; TRBD1 matches at 7 bases. J lost 3 bases, V lost 5 bases, and 7 bases had no gene match. The CDR3 sequence is 14 residues long. Germline CDR1 and CDR2: SGHTA and FQGNSA. CDR3 DNA: TGTGCCAGCAGCCCCCCGGACAGGAACTACGAGCAGTACTTC. Translated: CASSPPDRNYEQYF.

This clone was seen a single time. The V call is TRBV19, the J call TRBJ2-3; TRBD1 matches at 7 bases. V lost 2 bases and J lost 2; bases outside the gene matches: 7. Germline-derived CDR1 and CDR2 are LNHDA and SQIVND (reference sequence). The CDR3 spans 16 residues. CDR3 region: CASSIRGQVLTDTQYF. The CDR3 DNA is TGTGCCAGTAGTATAAGGGGGCAGGTTCTCACAGATACGCAGTATTTT.

This clone was seen a few times. The V and J genes are TRBV9 and TRBJ1-3; no clear D. This CDR3 is built from 14 residues. The germline gives CDR1 SGDLS, CDR2 YYNGEE. With 0 bases removed from V and 0 bases from J, the gap between germline ends came to 4 bases. The CDR3 DNA is TGTGCCAGCAGCGTAGATGGCTCTGGAAACACCATATATTTT. Encoded protein: CASSVDGSGNTIYF.

The gene calls are TRBV30 and TRBJ2-3, with 14 bases that match TRBD2. This CDR3 is built from 16 residues. The germline gives CDR1 GTSNPN, CDR2 SVGIG (reference sequence). With 8 bases clipped from V and 2 bases from J, the junction kept 9 bases outside the gene matches. CDR3 nucleotide sequence: TGTGCCCGGGGACTAGCGGGGGCCACGACCACAGATACGCAGTATTTT. This codes for CARGLAGATTTDTQYF.

The chain joins TRBV11-3 to TRBJ2-7; TRBD1 is a possible D gene (5 bases). CDR1 is SGHNT, CDR2 YENEEA, per germline. This CDR3 has 13 amino acids. With 0 bases removed from V and 5 bases from J, the gap between germline ends came to 8 bases. The CDR3 DNA sequence: TGTGCCAGCAGCTTAGATCCAGGGCACGAGCAGTACTTC. Translating gives CASSLDPGHEQYF.

The CDR3 region is CASSLVRGQGTNEKLFF. CDR3 in DNA: TGTGCCAGCAGCTTAGTTCGGGGGCAGGGGACTAATGAAAAACTGTTTTTT. This rearrangement joins TRBV7-2 to TRBJ1-4, with D perhaps matching TRBD1 (6 bases). The length of the CDR3 is 17 residues. CDR1 and CDR2 from the germline V gene are SGHTA and FQGNSA. The ends were cut back, 1 base at V and 2 bases at J, with 14 bases in the middle.

The table lists this clone with a few counts. The rearrangement joins TRBV10-2 to TRBJ1-5; D is unclear. Between the trimmed V and J ends, which lost 4 bases and 2 bases, there was a span of 12 bases. The CDR3 has 15 amino acids. In germline, CDR1 is WSHSY, CDR2 SAAADI. CDR3 nucleotide sequence: TGCGCCAGCAGTGCATCGGAATGGGGCAATCAGCCCCAGCATTTT. Protein product: CASSASEWGNQPQHF.

The sample holds one count of this clone. DNA of the CDR3: TGCAGCGTTGAAGATGGCAGACTGGACTCCTACGAGCAGTACTTC. It specifies CSVEDGRLDSYEQYF. The chain joins TRBV29-1 to TRBJ2-7; D is unclear. The CDR3 is 15 amino acids. In germline, CDR1 is SQVTM, CDR2 ANQGSEA. V dropped 0 bases and J dropped 0 bases, with 12 bases sitting between them.

This chain connects TRBV28 to TRBJ2-7, with 9 bases aligning to TRBD1. This CDR3 has 15 residues. Germline V gene data show CDR1 as MDHEN and CDR2 as SYDVKM. J lost 6 bases, V lost 6 bases, and 12 bases had no gene match. This CDR3 is CASSPPGTGLGEQYF. CDR3 DNA sequence: TGTGCCAGCAGCCCCCCCGGGACAGGGCTCGGCGAGCAGTACTTC.

V usage is TRBV9 and J usage is TRBJ2-7, with TRBD1 identical over 8 bases. The CDR3 is made up of 14 amino acids. Unmatched junction bases numbered 4, after V lost 3 bases and J lost 2 bases. Germline V gene sequence: CDR1 SGDLS, CDR2 YYNGEE. CDR3 protein: CASSEGTGTYEQYF. DNA for the CDR3: TGTGCCAGCAGCGAAGGGACAGGAACCTACGAGCAGTACTTC. The complete variable domain, with remaining parts taken from reference TRBV9 and TRBJ2-7, reads DSGVTQTPKHLITATGQRVTLRCSPRSGDLSVYWYQQSLDQGLQFLIQYYNGEERAKGNILERFSAQQFPDLHSELNLSSLELGDSALYFCASSEGTGTYEQYFGPGTRLTVT.

This chain joins TRBV18 and TRBJ2-2, with D perhaps TRBD2 (6 bases). Germline lookup yields CDR1 KGHSH and CDR2 LQKENI. The V end was cut by 9 bases, the J end by 5 bases, with 10 bases between. The CDR3 consists of 12 residues. The CDR3 spells CARIAETGELFF. CDR3 DNA: TGTGCCAGGATAGCGGAGACCGGGGAGCTGTTTTTT.

J is TRBJ2-6 and V is TRBV4-1, with TRBD1 as a possible D gene (5 bases). Trimming shortened V by 0 bases and J by 0 bases, and 12 bases separated the two germline ends. The CDR3 totals 18 residues. Germline CDR1 MGHRA, CDR2 YSYEKL. CDR3 DNA sequence: TGCGCCAGCAGCCAAGATTTAAGGGGCCTCTCTGGGGCCAACGTCCTGACTTTC. This codes for CASSQDLRGLSGANVLTF.

The genes are TRBV19 and TRBJ2-3; 11 bases map to TRBD2. V was clipped by 5 bases and J by 5 bases; unmatched bases: 9. Germline V gene data show CDR1 as LNHDA and CDR2 as SQIVND (reference sequence). There are 16 residues in the CDR3. The CDR3 is CASSGSGRAGIDTQYF. CDR3 nucleotides: TGTGCCAGTAGTGGTAGCGGGAGGGCCGGGATAGATACGCAGTATTTT. The whole variable domain, remainder taken from reference TRBV19 and TRBJ2-3, is DGGITQSPKYLFRKEGQNVTLSCEQNLNHDAMYWYRQDPGQGLRLIYYSQIVNDFQKGDIAEGYSVSREKKESFPLTVTSAQKNPTAFYLCASSGSGRAGIDTQYFGPGTRLTVL.

The gene calls are TRBV7-9 and TRBJ2-3; 7 bases map to TRBD2. The CDR3 has 15 residues. J gave up 0 bases and V 1 base, and 1 base lay outside the gene matches. Looked up from germline, CDR1 is SEHNR and CDR2 is FQNEAQ (reference sequence). The CDR3 nucleotides are TGTGCCAGCAGCTTAGGTAGCGGGAGCACAGATACGCAGTATTTT. It specifies CASSLGSGSTDTQYF. The entire variable domain, with the rest obtained from reference TRBV7-9 and TRBJ2-3, is as follows: DTGVSQNPRHKITKRGQNVTFRCDPISEHNRLYWYRQTLGQGPEFLTYFQNEAQLEKSRLLSDRFSAERPKGSFSTLEIQRTEQGDSAMYLCASSLGSGSTDTQYFGPGTRLTVL.

The rearrangement links TRBV5-6 to TRBJ1-1, with D maybe TRBD1 (5 bases). Trimming cost V 0 bases and J 4 bases, with 10 bases left between them. CDR3 length equals 14 residues. Germline CDR1 SGHDT, CDR2 YYEEEE. CDR3 loop: CASSLVGAGTEAFF. The CDR3 coding sequence is TGTGCCAGCAGCTTGGTAGGGGCGGGCACTGAAGCTTTCTTT.

V gene TRBV9 combines with J gene TRBJ1-1, with TRBD1 identical over 7 bases. CDR1 is SGDLS, CDR2 YYNGEE, per germline. Unmatched junction bases numbered 10, after V lost 4 bases and J lost 4 bases. This CDR3 comprises 15 residues. Here the CDR3 reads CASSPLGQTITEAFF. Here the CDR3 DNA reads TGTGCCAGCAGCCCCCTGGGACAGACGATCACTGAAGCTTTCTTT.

J is TRBJ2-3 and V is TRBV6-5, with unresolved D. V lost 5 bases, J lost 0 bases, and 9 bases lay in between. The CDR3 covers 14 residues. CDR1 MNHEY and CDR2 SVGAGI come from the germline V gene. CDR3 amino acids: CASSQQPSTDTQYF. CDR3 nucleotides: TGTGCCAGCAGTCAACAACCCAGCACAGATACGCAGTATTTT.

The rearrangement joins TRBV27 to TRBJ2-1; TRBD2 aligns across 11 bases. The CDR3 totals 15 residues. Germline V CDR1 and CDR2: MNHEY, SMNVEV (reference sequence). J gave up 6 bases and V 6 bases, and 7 bases lay outside the gene matches. DNA for the CDR3: TGTGCCAGCAGCGCCGGGACTAGCGGTCCCAATGAGCAGTTCTTC. It codes for CASSAGTSGPNEQFF.

The rearrangement uses TRBV6-1 and TRBJ1-2; TRBD1 is a possible D gene (6 bases). Looked up from germline, CDR1 is MNHNS and CDR2 is SASEGT. This CDR3 region has 17 residues. Trimming cost V 2 bases and J 8 bases, with 24 bases left between them. Written as DNA, the CDR3 is TGTGCCAGCAGTGAAATTTGGCGGGGGCAGGGAGCGTTGGGCTACACCTTC. Its protein product is CASSEIWRGQGALGYTF.

The genes are TRBV9 and TRBJ2-3; D is possibly TRBD1 (6 bases). Germline assignment: CDR1 SGDLS and CDR2 YYNGEE. V shed 1 base and J shed 1 base, with 7 bases lying between them. There are 14 residues in the CDR3. CDR3 residues: CASSVWTGTDTQYF. Here the CDR3 DNA reads TGTGCCAGCAGCGTATGGACAGGCACAGATACGCAGTATTTT. The whole variable domain, filled in from reference TRBV9 and TRBJ2-3, reads DSGVTQTPKHLITATGQRVTLRCSPRSGDLSVYWYQQSLDQGLQFLIQYYNGEERAKGNILERFSAQQFPDLHSELNLSSLELGDSALYFCASSVWTGTDTQYFGPGTRLTVL.

This clone has only one observation. The J gene is TRBJ2-5, the V gene TRBV19; 9 bases are a match to TRBD1. CDR3 length: 13 amino acids. The junction had 1 base not matched to a gene; V was cut back by 6 bases and J by 2 bases. Germline V CDR1 and CDR2: LNHDA, SQIVND (reference sequence). The DNA of the CDR3 is TGTGCCAGTAGGGGGACAGGGCAAGAGACCCAGTACTTC. Protein product: CASRGTGQETQYF.